The T cell receptor (beta chain) described here comes from a study of blood T cell repertoires in COVID-19. Across the study: The study drew acute and convalescent COVID-19 samples from the United States, Italy and Spain.

Germline V gene lookup returns CDR1 SEHNR and CDR2 FQNEAQ (reference sequence). This CDR3 comprises 15 residues. Between the trimmed V and J ends, which lost 1 base and 6 bases, there was a span of 12 bases. In the original processing: Amplification of reference gene primers was used by the study to estimate nucleated cell counts. Assay used: immunoSEQ multiplex PCR; TCRdb lists only in-frame clones, some missing. The DNA was the basis for D and trimming; V, J and clone size are from that table. The sample consists of over 50,000 clones, about 91% of them appearing once. J is TRBJ1-4 and V is TRBV7-9; no firm D call. The TCR sequence derives from a woman aged 60 to 75 with active or convalescent COVID-19. The source material was peripheral blood. CDR3 DNA: TGTGCCAGCAGCTTAGACCGTACGCCAGATGAAAAACTGTTTTTT. It codes for CASSLDRTPDEKLFF.